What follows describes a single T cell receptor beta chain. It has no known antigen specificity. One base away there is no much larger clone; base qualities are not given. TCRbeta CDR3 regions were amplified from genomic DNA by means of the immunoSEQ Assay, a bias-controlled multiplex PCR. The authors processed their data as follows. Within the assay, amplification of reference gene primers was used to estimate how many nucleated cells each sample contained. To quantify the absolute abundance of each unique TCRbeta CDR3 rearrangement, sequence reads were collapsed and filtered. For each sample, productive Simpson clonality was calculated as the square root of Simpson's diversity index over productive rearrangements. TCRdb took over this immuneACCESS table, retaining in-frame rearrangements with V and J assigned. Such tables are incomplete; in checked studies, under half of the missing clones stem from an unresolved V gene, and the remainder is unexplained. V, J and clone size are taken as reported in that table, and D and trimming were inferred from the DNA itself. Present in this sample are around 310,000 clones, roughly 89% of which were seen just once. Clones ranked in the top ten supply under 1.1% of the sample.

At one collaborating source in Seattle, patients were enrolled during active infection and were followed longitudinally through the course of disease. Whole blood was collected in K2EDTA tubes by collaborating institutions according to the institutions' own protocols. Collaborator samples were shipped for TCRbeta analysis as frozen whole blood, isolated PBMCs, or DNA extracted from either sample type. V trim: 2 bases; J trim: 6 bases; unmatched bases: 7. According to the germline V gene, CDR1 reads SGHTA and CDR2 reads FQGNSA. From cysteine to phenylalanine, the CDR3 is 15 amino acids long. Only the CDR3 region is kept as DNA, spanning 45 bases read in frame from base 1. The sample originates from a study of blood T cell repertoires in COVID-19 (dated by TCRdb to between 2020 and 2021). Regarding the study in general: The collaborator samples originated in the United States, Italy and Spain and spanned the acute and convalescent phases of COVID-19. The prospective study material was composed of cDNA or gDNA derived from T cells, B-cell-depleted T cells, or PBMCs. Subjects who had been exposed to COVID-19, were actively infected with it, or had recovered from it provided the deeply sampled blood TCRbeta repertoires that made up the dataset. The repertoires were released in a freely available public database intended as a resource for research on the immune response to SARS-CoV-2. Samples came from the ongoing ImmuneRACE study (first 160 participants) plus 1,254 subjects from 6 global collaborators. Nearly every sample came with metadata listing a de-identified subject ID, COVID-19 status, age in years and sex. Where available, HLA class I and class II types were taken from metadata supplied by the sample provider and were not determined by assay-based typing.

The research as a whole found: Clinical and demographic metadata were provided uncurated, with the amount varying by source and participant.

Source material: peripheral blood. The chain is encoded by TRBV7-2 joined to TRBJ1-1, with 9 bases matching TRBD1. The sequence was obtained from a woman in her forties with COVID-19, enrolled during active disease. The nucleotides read TGTGCCAGCAGCTTATTGGGACAGGGCAAGGCTGAAGCTTTCTTT. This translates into CASSLLGQGKAEAFF.